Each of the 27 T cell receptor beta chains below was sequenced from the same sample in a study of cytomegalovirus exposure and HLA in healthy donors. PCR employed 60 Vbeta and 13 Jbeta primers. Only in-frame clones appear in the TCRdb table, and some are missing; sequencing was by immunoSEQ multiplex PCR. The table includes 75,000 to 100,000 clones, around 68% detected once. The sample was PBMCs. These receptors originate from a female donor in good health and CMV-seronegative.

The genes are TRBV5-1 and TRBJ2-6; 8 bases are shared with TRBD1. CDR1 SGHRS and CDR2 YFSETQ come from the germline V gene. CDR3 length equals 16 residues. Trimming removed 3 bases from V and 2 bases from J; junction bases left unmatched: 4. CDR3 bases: TGCGCCAGCAGCTCATCGACAGGGGCTGGGGCCAACGTCCTGACTTTC. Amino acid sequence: CASSSSTGAGANVLTF.

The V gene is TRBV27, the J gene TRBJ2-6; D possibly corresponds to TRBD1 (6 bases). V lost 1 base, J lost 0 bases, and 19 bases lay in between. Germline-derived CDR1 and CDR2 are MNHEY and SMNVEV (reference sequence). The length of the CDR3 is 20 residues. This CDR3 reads CASSLLSIRGLISGANVLTF. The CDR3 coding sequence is TGTGCCAGCAGTTTATTATCCATCAGGGGCCTAATCTCTGGGGCCAACGTCCTGACTTTC.

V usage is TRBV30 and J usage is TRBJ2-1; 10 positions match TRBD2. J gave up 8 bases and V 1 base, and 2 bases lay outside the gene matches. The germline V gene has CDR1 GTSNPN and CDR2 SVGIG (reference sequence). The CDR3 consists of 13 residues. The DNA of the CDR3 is TGTGCCTGGAGTGGGCTAGCGGGAGATGAGCAGTTCTTC. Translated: CAWSGLAGDEQFF.

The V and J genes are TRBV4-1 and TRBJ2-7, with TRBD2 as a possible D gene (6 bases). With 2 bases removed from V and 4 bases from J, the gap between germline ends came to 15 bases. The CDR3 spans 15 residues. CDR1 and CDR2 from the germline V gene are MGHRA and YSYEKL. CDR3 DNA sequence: TGCGCCAGCAGCCAAAGCGATCCCGGGGGATACGAGCAGTACTTC. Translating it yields CASSQSDPGGYEQYF.

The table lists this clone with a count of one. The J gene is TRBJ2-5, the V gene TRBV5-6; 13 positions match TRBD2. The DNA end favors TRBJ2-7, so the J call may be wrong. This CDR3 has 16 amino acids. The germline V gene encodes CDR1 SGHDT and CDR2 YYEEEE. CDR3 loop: CASSGGLAGATYEQYF. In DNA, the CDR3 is TGTGCCAGCAGCGGAGGACTAGCGGGGGCCACTTACGAGCAGTACTTC.

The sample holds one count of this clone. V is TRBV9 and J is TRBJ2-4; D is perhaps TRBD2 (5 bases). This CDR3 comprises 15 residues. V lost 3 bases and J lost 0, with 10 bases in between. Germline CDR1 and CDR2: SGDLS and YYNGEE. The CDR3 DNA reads TGTGCCAGCAGCGGCGCGGGTGTAGCCAAAAACATTCAGTACTTC. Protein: CASSGAGVAKNIQYF.

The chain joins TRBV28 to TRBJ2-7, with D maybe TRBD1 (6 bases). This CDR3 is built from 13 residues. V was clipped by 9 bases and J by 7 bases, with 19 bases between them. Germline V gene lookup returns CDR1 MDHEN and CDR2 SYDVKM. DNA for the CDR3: TGTGCCAGTTCCGGGACAACCTCGGAGGAGCAGTACTTC. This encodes CASSGTTSEEQYF.

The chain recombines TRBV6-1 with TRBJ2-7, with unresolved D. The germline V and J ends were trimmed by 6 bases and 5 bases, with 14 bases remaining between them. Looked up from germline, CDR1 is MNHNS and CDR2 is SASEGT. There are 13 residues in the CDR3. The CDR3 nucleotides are TGTGCCAGCAGCCTGGCCCAGTTTCACGAGCAGTACTTC. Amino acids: CASSLAQFHEQYF.

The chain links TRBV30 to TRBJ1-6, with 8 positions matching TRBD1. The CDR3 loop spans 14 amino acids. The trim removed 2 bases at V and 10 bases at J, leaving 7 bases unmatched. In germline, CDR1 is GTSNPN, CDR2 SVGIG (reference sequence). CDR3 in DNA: TGTGCCTGGAGTAGGACAGGGACGGGATCACCCCTCCACTTT. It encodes CAWSRTGTGSPLHF. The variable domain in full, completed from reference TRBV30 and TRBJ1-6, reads SQTIHQWPATLVQPVGSPLSLECTVEGTSNPNLYWYRQAAGRGLQLLFYSVGIGQISSEVPQNLSASRPQDRQFILSSKKLLLSDSGFYLCAWSRTGTGSPLHFGNGTRLTVT.

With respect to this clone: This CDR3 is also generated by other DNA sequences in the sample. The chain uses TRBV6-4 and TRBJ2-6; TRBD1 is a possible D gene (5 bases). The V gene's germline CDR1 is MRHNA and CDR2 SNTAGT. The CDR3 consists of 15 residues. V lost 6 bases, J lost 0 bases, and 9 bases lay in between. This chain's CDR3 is CASSVDSSGANVLTF. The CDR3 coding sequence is TGTGCCAGCAGCGTCGACAGCTCTGGGGCCAACGTCCTGACTTTC.

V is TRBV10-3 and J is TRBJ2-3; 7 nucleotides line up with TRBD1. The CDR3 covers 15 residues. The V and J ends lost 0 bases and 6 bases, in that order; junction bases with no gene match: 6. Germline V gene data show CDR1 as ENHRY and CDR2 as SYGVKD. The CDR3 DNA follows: TGTGCCATCAGTGAGTCTACAGGGGTCTGGGATACGCAGTATTTT. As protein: CAISESTGVWDTQYF.

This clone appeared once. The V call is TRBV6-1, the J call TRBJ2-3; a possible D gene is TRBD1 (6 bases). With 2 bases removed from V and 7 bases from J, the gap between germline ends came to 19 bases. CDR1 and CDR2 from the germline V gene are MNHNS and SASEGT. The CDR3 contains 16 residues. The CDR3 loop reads CASSEPGTRTGNTQYF. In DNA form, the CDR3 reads TGTGCCAGCAGTGAACCCGGGACACGGACCGGGAATACGCAGTATTTT.

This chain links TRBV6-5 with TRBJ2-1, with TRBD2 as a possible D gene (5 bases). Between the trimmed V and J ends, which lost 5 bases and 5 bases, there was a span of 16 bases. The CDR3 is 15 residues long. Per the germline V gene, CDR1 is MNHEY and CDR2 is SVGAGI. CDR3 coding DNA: TGTGCCAGCAGTCCCCGGGGAGAGGCAGACAATGAGCAGTTCTTC. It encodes CASSPRGEADNEQFF.

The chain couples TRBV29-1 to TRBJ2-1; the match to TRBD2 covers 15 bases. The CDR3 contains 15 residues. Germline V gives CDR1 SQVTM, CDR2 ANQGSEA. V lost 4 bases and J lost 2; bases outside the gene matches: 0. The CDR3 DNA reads TGCAGCGTTGGGACTAGCGGGAGGGCCTACAATGAGCAGTTCTTC. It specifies CSVGTSGRAYNEQFF.

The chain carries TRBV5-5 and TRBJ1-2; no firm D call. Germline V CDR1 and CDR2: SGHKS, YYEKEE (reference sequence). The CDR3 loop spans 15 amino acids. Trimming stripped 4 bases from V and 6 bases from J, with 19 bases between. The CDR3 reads CASSPWEDLKNGYTF. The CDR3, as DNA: TGTGCCAGCAGCCCCTGGGAGGACTTAAAGAATGGCTACACCTTC.

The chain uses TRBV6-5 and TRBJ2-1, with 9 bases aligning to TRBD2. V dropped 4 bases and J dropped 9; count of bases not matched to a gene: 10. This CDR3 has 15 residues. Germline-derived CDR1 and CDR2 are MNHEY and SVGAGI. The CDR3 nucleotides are TGTGCCAGCAGTTCTCCGGCGGGAGGGGTGAGTGAGCAGTTCTTC. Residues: CASSSPAGGVSEQFF.

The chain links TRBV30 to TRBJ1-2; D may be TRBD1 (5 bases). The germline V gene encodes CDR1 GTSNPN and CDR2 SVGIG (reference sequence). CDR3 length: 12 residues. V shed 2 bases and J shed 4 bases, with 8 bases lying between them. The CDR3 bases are TGTGCCTGGAGTCCGGACACCTATGGCTACACCTTC. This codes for CAWSPDTYGYTF.

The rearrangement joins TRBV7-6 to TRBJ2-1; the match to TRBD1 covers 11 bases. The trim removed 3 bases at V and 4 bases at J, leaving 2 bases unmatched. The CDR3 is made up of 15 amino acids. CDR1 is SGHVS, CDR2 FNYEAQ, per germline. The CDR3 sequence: CASSLDRGPYNEQFF. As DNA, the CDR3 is TGTGCCAGCAGCTTGGACAGGGGGCCTTACAATGAGCAGTTCTTC.

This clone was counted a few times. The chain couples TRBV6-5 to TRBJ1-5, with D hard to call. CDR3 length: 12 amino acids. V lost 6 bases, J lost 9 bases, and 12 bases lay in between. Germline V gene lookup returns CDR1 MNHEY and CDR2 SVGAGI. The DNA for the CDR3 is TGTGCCAGCAGCCGCCTTGCAGGGCCCCAGCATTTT. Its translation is CASSRLAGPQHF.

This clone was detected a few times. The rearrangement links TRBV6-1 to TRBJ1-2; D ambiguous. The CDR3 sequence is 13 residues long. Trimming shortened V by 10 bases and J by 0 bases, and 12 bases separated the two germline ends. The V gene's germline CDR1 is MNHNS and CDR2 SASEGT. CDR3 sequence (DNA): TGTGCCACCACCCTCCGAGCTAACTATGGCTACACCTTC. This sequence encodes CATTLRANYGYTF.

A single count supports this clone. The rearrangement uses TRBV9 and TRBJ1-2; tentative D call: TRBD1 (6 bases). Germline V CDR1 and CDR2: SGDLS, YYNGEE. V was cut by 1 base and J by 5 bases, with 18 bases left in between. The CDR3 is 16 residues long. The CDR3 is CASSVWASGGAYGYTF. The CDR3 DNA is TGTGCCAGCAGCGTATGGGCAAGCGGGGGGGCGTATGGCTACACCTTC.

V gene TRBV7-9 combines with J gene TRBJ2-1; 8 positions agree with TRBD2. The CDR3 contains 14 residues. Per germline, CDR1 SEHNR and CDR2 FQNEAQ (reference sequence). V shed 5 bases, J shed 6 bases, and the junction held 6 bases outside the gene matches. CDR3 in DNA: TGTGCCAGCAGCGACCCGGGACTAGTCAATGAGCAGTTCTTC. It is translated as CASSDPGLVNEQFF.

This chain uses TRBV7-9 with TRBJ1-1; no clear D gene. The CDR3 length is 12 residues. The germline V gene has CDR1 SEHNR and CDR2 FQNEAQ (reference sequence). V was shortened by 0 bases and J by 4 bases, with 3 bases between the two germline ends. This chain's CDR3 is CASSLAGTEAFF. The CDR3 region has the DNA TGTGCCAGCAGCTTAGCCGGCACTGAAGCTTTCTTT.

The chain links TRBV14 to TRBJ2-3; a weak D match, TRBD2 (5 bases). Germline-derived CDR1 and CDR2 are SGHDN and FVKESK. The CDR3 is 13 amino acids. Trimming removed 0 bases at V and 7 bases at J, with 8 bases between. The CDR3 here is CASSQERANTQYF. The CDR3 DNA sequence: TGTGCCAGCAGCCAAGAGCGGGCTAATACGCAGTATTTT.

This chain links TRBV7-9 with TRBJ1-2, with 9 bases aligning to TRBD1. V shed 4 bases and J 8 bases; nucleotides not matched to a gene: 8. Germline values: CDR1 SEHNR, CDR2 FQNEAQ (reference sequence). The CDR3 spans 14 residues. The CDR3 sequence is CASSSLETGGGYTF. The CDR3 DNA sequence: TGTGCCAGCAGCTCCCTGGAGACAGGGGGGGGCTACACCTTC.

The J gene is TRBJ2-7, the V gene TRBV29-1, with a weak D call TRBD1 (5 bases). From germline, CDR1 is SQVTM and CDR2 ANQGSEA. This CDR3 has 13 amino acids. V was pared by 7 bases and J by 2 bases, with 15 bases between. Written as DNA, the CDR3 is TGCAGCGCGTCGCGTGGGGCACCCTACGAGCAGTACTTC. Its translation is CSASRGAPYEQYF.

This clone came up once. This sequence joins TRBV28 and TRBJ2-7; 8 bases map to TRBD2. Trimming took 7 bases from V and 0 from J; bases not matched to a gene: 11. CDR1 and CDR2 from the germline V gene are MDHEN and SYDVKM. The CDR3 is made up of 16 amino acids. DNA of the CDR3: TGTGCCAGCACCCAAGGAGACGGGAGGGCCTCCTACGAGCAGTACTTC. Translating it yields CASTQGDGRASYEQYF. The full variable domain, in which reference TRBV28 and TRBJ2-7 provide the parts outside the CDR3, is DVKVTQSSRYLVKRTGEKVFLECVQDMDHENMFWYRQDPGLGLRLIYFSYDVKMKEKGDIPEGYSVSREKKERFSLILESASTNQTSMYLCASTQGDGRASYEQYFGPGTRLTVT.